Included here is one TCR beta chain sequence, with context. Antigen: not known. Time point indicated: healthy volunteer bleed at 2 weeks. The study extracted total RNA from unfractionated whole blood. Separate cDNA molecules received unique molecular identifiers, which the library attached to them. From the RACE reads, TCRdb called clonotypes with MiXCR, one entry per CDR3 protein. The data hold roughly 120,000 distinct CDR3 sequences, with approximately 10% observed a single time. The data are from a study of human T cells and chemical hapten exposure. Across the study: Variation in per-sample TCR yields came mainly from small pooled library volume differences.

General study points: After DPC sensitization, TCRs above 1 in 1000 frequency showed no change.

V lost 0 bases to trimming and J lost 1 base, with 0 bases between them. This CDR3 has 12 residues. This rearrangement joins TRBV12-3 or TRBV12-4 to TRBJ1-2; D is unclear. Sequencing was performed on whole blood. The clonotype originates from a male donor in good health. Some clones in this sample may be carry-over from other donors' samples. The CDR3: CASSLANYGYTF. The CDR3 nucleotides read TGTGCCAGCAGTTTAGCTAACTATGGCTACACCTTC.